In this sample, the clone carrying this TCR beta chain turned up a few times. Its antigen is currently unknown. V was cut by 0 bases and J by 2 bases, with 11 bases left in between. Per germline, CDR1 SGHAT and CDR2 FQNNGV. This CDR3 spans 15 amino acids. This specimen belongs to a study of response to subunit inactivated influenza vaccine. Study conclusions and caveats: Each seasonal influenza vaccination, the authors suggested, recruits few new T cells.

TCRdb analysed the RT-PCR reads with MiXCR anew, one entry per CDR3 protein. The profile shows a few hundred thousand distinct CDR3 sequences, less than 15% of them singletons. This chain connects TRBV11-2 to TRBJ2-7; a possible D gene is TRBD1 (5 bases). The sequencing here drew on non-naive T cells sorted from PBMCs, taken around 14 days before vaccination. This receptor was identified in a man in his fifties or sixties who received an inactivated influenza vaccine. CDR3 region: CASSLEPGQAYEQYF. The CDR3 DNA sequence: TGTGCCAGCAGCTTAGAGCCAGGGCAAGCCTACGAGCAGTACTTC.